This passage covers 21 T cell receptor beta chains from one sample sequenced in a study of long-term antiretroviral therapy in people with HIV. Survey-level immunoSEQ v3.0 assays were run. Data came from immunoSEQ multiplex PCR; TCRdb stores just in-frame clones and leaves some out. The sample holds 25,000 to 30,000 clones, roughly 86% seen once. Specimen: unsorted PBMCs, collected about 2.6 years after starting antiretroviral therapy. The receptors here all came from a man between 40 and 49 years old with HIV.

This clone was seen only once. The rearrangement links TRBV28 to TRBJ2-1; no definite D call. V dropped 5 bases and J dropped 3 bases, with 5 bases sitting between them. Germline CDR1 is MDHEN and CDR2 is SYDVKM. There are 12 residues in the CDR3. The CDR3 sequence: CASSLNYNEQFF. In DNA, the CDR3 is TGTGCCAGCAGTCTTAACTACAATGAGCAGTTCTTC.

The genes are TRBV6-5 and TRBJ1-3; D is ambiguous. The CDR3 is 14 residues long. The germline V gene has CDR1 MNHEY and CDR2 SVGAGI. V lost 7 bases to trimming and J lost 0 bases, with 10 bases between them. CDR3 sequence reads: CASTTDLSGNTIYF. The CDR3 coding sequence is TGTGCCAGCACGACGGACCTCTCTGGAAACACCATATATTTT.

The V call is TRBV11-3, the J call TRBJ2-1, with D maybe TRBD1 (6 bases). The CDR3 loop spans 16 amino acids. Trimming took off 4 bases at V and 2 bases at J, with 15 bases between the two ends. CDR1 is SGHNT and CDR2 is YENEEA in the germline V gene. The CDR3 sequence is CASSSSGTTTYNEQFF. The CDR3 DNA follows: TGTGCCAGCAGCTCTTCCGGGACAACCACCTACAATGAGCAGTTCTTC.

The V and J genes are TRBV4-1 and TRBJ2-7; D may be TRBD1 (5 bases). Trimming shortened V by 4 bases and J by 1 base, and 14 bases separated the two germline ends. Germline values: CDR1 MGHRA, CDR2 YSYEKL. The CDR3 has 15 amino acids. CDR3 amino acids: CASSPAITGSYEQYF. The CDR3 region has the DNA TGCGCCAGCAGCCCAGCAATCACAGGATCCTACGAGCAGTACTTC.

The chain recombines TRBV20-1 with TRBJ2-7; D is unresolved. CDR3 length equals 11 residues. V shed 6 bases and J shed 6 bases, with 12 bases lying between them. Germline V CDR1 and CDR2: DFQATT, SNEGSKA (reference sequence). CDR3 protein: CSASLLVEQYF. The CDR3 region has the DNA TGCAGTGCCTCCCTACTGGTCGAGCAGTACTTC.

The rearrangement joins TRBV5-1 to TRBJ1-4, with 9 bases lining up with TRBD1. There are 14 residues in the CDR3. The V gene end was trimmed by 4 bases and the J gene end by 5 bases; junction bases not matched to a gene: 3. The germline V gene encodes CDR1 SGHRS and CDR2 YFSETQ. CDR3 sequence reads: CASSLGTGNEKLFF. CDR3 coding DNA: TGCGCCAGCAGCCTCGGGACAGGGAATGAAAAACTGTTTTTT.

The chain has TRBV28 and TRBJ2-7; 10 bases align to TRBD1. The V gene end was trimmed by 4 bases and the J gene end by 3 bases; junction bases not matched to a gene: 6. Germline values: CDR1 MDHEN, CDR2 SYDVKM. This CDR3 region has 15 residues. This CDR3 reads CASSSSGTGDYEQYF. The CDR3 nucleotides are TGTGCCAGCAGTTCCTCCGGGACAGGGGACTACGAGCAGTACTTC. Based on the CDR3 plus reference TRBV28 and TRBJ2-7, the full variable domain is DVKVTQSSRYLVKRTGEKVFLECVQDMDHENMFWYRQDPGLGLRLIYFSYDVKMKEKGDIPEGYSVSREKKERFSLILESASTNQTSMYLCASSSSGTGDYEQYFGPGTRLTVT.

The V and J genes are TRBV21-1 and TRBJ2-7; the table's D call of TRBD1 was not tested on the DNA. TRBV21-1 is a listed pseudogene. The CDR3 runs 13 residues. The CDR3 DNA sequence: TGTGCCAGCAGCAATAGGGACAGGGCCGAGCAGTACTTC. The encoded protein is CASSNRDRAEQYF.

The gene calls are TRBV5-6 and TRBJ2-2; maybe TRBD1 (6 bases). Looked up from germline, CDR1 is SGHDT and CDR2 is YYEEEE. V was clipped by 4 bases and J by 7 bases, with 20 bases between them. This CDR3 region has 16 residues. The CDR3 sequence is CASSRFRQVRGGELFF. In nucleotides, the CDR3 is TGTGCCAGCAGCCGCTTCCGACAGGTCAGGGGCGGGGAGCTGTTTTTT.

The chain combines TRBV9 with TRBJ2-7, with D tentatively TRBD2 (6 bases). V was clipped by 4 bases and J by 6 bases, with 17 bases between them. This CDR3 has 14 residues. Germline V gene sequence: CDR1 SGDLS, CDR2 YYNGEE. This chain's CDR3 is CASSPPGLSGEQYF. The CDR3 nucleotides read TGTGCCAGCAGCCCCCCGGGACTTTCGGGCGAGCAGTACTTC.

This chain connects TRBV11-2 to TRBJ2-6, with 8 bases lining up with TRBD1. The V gene end was trimmed by 5 bases and the J gene end by 4 bases; junction bases not matched to a gene: 7. Germline V lookup: CDR1 SGHAT, CDR2 FQNNGV. This CDR3 comprises 16 residues. The CDR3 DNA is TGTGCCAGCAGCGTCAGGACAGGGACCGGGGCCAACGTCCTGACTTTC. It encodes CASSVRTGTGANVLTF.

The rearrangement uses TRBV7-2 and TRBJ1-1; tentatively, D is TRBD1 (6 bases). The germline V gene has CDR1 SGHTA and CDR2 FQGNSA. V was shortened by 5 bases and J by 0 bases, with 13 bases between the two germline ends. The CDR3 extends over 15 amino acids. The CDR3 protein is CASSLPGALNTEAFF. The CDR3 coding sequence is TGTGCCAGCAGCCTCCCGGGGGCCCTGAACACTGAAGCTTTCTTT.

V and J are TRBV6-4 and TRBJ1-4, with 8 bases that match TRBD1. Germline assignment: CDR1 MRHNA and CDR2 SNTAGT. The CDR3 is made up of 14 amino acids. V lost 3 bases, J lost 7 bases, and 4 bases stayed unmatched. CDR3 sequence reads: CASSETGESEKLFF. The CDR3 nucleotides are TGTGCCAGCAGTGAGACAGGGGAGAGTGAAAAACTGTTTTTT.

Here the CDR3 DNA reads TGTGCCAGCAGCGCGCCCCGTTCGGGGGGAGACTATGGCTACACCTTC. Protein: CASSAPRSGGDYGYTF. The rearrangement uses TRBV7-8 and TRBJ1-2, with TRBD1 as a possible D gene (5 bases). Germline values: CDR1 SGHVS, CDR2 FQNEAQ. The CDR3 has 16 amino acids. Deletions cut 5 bases from V and 3 bases from J, with 19 bases between. Full variable domain (outside the CDR3, taken from reference TRBV7-8 and TRBJ1-2): GAGVSQSPRYKVAKRGQDVALRCDPISGHVSLFWYQQALGQGPEFLTYFQNEAQLDKSGLPSDRFFAERPEGSVSTLKIQRTQQEDSAVYLCASSAPRSGGDYGYTFGSGTRLTVV.

The gene calls are TRBV5-4 and TRBJ2-7, with D perhaps TRBD1 (5 bases). V gave up 0 bases and J gave up 0 bases, with 13 bases separating them. The CDR3 has 16 residues. Germline CDR1 is SGHNT and CDR2 is YYREEE (reference sequence). As DNA, the CDR3 is TGTGCCAGCAGCTTGGACAGGACCCTAAGCTCCTACGAGCAGTACTTC. Translating gives CASSLDRTLSSYEQYF.

The chain has TRBV4-2 and TRBJ1-6; 7 nucleotides agree with TRBD1. The ends lost 3 bases at V and 6 bases at J; junction bases unmatched: 5. This CDR3 is built from 15 residues. The germline V gene encodes CDR1 LGHNA and CDR2 YNFKEQ. The CDR3, as DNA: TGTGCCAGCAGCCACCGGGACAGCTCTAATTCACCCCTCCACTTT. Protein: CASSHRDSSNSPLHF.

This chain links TRBV6-5 with TRBJ2-5; D gene unclear. The V and J ends lost 2 bases and 0 bases respectively, with 7 bases between them. CDR1 is MNHEY and CDR2 is SVGAGI in the germline V gene. This CDR3 has 14 amino acids. This chain's CDR3 is CASSYDGNQETQYF. CDR3 sequence (DNA): TGTGCCAGCAGTTACGACGGAAACCAAGAGACCCAGTACTTC.

The chain joins TRBV6-1 to TRBJ2-7, with D hard to call. Between the trimmed V and J ends, which lost 2 bases and 3 bases, there was a span of 11 bases. The length of the CDR3 is 14 residues. Germline loops: CDR1 MNHNS, CDR2 SASEGT. Here the CDR3 reads CASSESPGNYEQYF. For the CDR3, the DNA is TGTGCCAGCAGTGAATCTCCAGGAAACTACGAGCAGTACTTC.

This chain uses TRBV27 with TRBJ2-2; the D is unclear. CDR1 and CDR2 (germline): MNHEY, SMNVEV (reference sequence). V lost 2 bases to trimming and J lost 1 base, with 8 bases between them. This CDR3 is 15 amino acids long. CDR3 residues: CASSLRVMNTGELFF. In DNA form, the CDR3 reads TGTGCCAGCAGTTTACGAGTGATGAACACCGGGGAGCTGTTTTTT.

Comments on this clone: Mismatch with germline at one junction end may stem from a read error. The rearrangement joins TRBV7-7 to TRBJ2-1, with D uncertain. CDR1 and CDR2 (germline): SSHAT, FNYEAQ (reference sequence). This CDR3 region has 15 residues. The CDR3 protein is CASSSGRSGSNEQFF. The CDR3 DNA sequence: TGTGCTAGCAGCTCAGGCCGTTCAGGAAGCAATGAGCAGTTCTTC.

This chain joins TRBV30 and TRBJ1-1, with D hard to call. The germline gives CDR1 GTSNPN, CDR2 SVGIG (reference sequence). Trimming pared 1 base from V and 2 bases from J, leaving 8 bases between. CDR3 length equals 13 residues. The CDR3 DNA follows: TGTGCCTGGAGTGACGAGGGAAACACTGAAGCTTTCTTT. It translates to CAWSDEGNTEAFF.